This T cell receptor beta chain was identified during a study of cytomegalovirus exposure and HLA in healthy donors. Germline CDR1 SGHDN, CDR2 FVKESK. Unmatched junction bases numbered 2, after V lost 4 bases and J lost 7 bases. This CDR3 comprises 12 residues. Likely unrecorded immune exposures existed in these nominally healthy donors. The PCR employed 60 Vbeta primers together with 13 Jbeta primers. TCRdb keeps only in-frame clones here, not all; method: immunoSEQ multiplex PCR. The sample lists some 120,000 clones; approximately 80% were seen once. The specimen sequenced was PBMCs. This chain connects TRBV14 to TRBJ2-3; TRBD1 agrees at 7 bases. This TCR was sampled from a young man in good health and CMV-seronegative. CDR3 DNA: TGTGCCAGCAGCCCACAGGGGTATACGCAGTATTTT. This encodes CASSPQGYTQYF.